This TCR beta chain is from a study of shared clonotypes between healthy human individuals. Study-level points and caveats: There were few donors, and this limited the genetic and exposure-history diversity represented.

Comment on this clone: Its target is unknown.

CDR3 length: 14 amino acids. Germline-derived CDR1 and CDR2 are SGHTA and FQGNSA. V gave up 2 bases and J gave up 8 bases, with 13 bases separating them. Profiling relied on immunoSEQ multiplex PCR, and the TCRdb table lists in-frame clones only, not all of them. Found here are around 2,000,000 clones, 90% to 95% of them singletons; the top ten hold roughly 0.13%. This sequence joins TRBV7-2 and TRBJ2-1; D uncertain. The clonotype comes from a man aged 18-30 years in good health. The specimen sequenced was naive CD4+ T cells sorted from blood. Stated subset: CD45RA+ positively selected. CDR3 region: CASSLRIPMDEQFF. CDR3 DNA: TGTGCCAGCAGCTTAAGGATCCCAATGGATGAGCAGTTCTTC.